This TCR beta chain was recovered during a study of T cell repertoires in cytomegalovirus infection. For the study at large: Indications came from public TCR beta signatures; they pointed to CMV infection and to a matching HLA type.

In TCRdb, the reads were re-called with MiXCR into one record per CDR3 protein. The table lists more than 400,000 distinct CDR3 sequences, about 26% of them singletons. Looked up from germline, CDR1 is SGHAT and CDR2 is FQNNGV. The CDR3 totals 16 residues. The V and J ends lost 3 bases and 3 bases respectively, with 18 bases between them. The chain carries TRBV11-2 and TRBJ2-7; no clear D. The sequence came from a human donor in good health (CMV status not recorded). Some clones in this sample may be carry-over from other donors' samples. Sequenced material: PBMCs. The CDR3 region is CASSLREFRSDYEQYF. DNA of the CDR3: TGTGCCAGCAGCTTGAGAGAATTCCGATCGGACTACGAGCAGTACTTC.